The clone carrying this T cell receptor (beta chain) was detected a few times. The CDR3 has 12 amino acids. The V end lost 7 bases, the J end lost 4 bases, and 10 bases lay between the germline ends. These data belong to a study of spatial heterogeneity in lung cancer. Time point of the sample: blood at routine non-recurrence follow-up after resection. Whole RNA from tumor, nontumor lung or frozen PBMC was sequenced unsorted. Each CDR3 protein is one row after TCRdb ran MiXCR on the 5' RACE reads. Of around 98,000 distinct CDR3 sequences listed, approximately 19% are singletons. The sample consisted of PBMCs, taken at follow-up. The TCR sequence derives from a male donor with early-stage non-small cell lung cancer. The chain employs TRBV12-3 or TRBV12-4 and TRBJ1-1; D is possibly TRBD1 (6 bases). The CDR3 bases are TGTGCCAGCAAACAGGGAATCACTGAAGCTTTCTTT. Translating it yields CASKQGITEAFF.